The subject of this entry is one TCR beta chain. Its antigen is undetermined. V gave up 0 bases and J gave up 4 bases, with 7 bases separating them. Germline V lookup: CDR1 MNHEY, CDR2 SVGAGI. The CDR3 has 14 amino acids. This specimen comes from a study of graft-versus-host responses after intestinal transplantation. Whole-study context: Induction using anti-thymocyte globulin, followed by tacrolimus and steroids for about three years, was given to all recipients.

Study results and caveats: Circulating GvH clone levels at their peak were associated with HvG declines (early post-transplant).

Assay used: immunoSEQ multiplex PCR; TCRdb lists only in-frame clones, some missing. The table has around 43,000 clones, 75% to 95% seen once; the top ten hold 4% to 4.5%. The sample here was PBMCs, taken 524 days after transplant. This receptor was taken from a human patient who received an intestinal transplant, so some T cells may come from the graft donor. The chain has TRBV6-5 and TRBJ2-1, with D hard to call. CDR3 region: CASSYSDEYNEQFF. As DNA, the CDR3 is TGTGCCAGCAGTTACTCTGACGAGTACAATGAGCAGTTCTTC.